One and the same sample provided the 2 T cell receptor beta chains below, sequenced in a study of blood T cell repertoires in COVID-19. TCRdb keeps only in-frame clones here, not all; method: immunoSEQ multiplex PCR. This sample has about 130,000 clones, with approximately 70% found just once. Sequencing used peripheral blood. These receptors were collected from a woman in her sixties or seventies with acute or convalescent COVID-19.

The genes are TRBV7-8 and TRBJ2-1; TRBD2 matches 10 bases. This CDR3 has 13 residues. J gave up 13 bases and V 1 base, and 4 bases lay outside the gene matches. Looked up from germline, CDR1 is SGHVS and CDR2 is FQNEAQ. The CDR3 region is CASSLGPLAGQFF. Written as DNA, the CDR3 is TGTGCCAGCAGCTTAGGGCCACTAGCGGGACAGTTCTTC.

This clone showed up just once. This rearrangement joins TRBV30 to TRBJ1-5; 9 nucleotides line up with TRBD1. Losses at the gene ends were 3 bases for V and 4 bases for J; bases not matched to a gene: 7. This CDR3 has 15 residues. From germline, CDR1 is GTSNPN and CDR2 SVGIG (reference sequence). The CDR3 region has the DNA TGTGCCTGGAGACGAGGGACAGGGCAAAATCAGCCCCAGCATTTT. Translation: CAWRRGTGQNQPQHF. Looking up the rest from reference TRBV30 and TRBJ1-5 gives the full variable domain: SQTIHQWPATLVQPVGSPLSLECTVEGTSNPNLYWYRQAAGRGLQLLFYSVGIGQISSEVPQNLSASRPQDRQFILSSKKLLLSDSGFYLCAWRRGTGQNQPQHFGDGTRLSIL.